Listed below are T cell receptor beta chains from one sample, sequenced in a study of CD8 T cells in Susac syndrome. TCRdb re-analysed the immunoSEQ multiplex PCR reads in MiXCR, keeping a single row per CDR3 protein. The sample holds over 350,000 distinct CDR3 sequences; about 85% are singletons and the top ten take roughly 0.11%. Input material: CD8+ T cells from PBMCs. These receptors were taken from a human donor with multiple sclerosis. CDR3s include the opening cysteine and the closing phenylalanine or tryptophan. The order of the fields is D gene, J gene, clone size, V gene, CDR3 DNA, CDR3 protein. A D gene is named only where the DNA matches it firmly. A clone size is listed for some rows: how often the clone was seen (once, few, many), or a class if it is expanded.

TRBD1,TRBJ1-2,NA,TRBV9,TGTGCCAGCAAAGAAGGACAGGGGAAGGGCTACACCTTC,CASKEGQGKGYTF
NA,TRBJ1-1,NA,TRBV6-6,TGTGCCAGCAGTAAGGGGTGGACTGAAGCTTTCTTT,CASSKGWTEAFF
TRBD1,TRBJ2-1,once,TRBV13,TGTGCCAGCAGCTTAATTTCAGAGGGGGCAGTGGTGGATGAGCAGTTCTTC,CASSLISEGAVVDEQFF
TRBD2,TRBJ2-7,once,TRBV20-1,TGCAGTGCTAGAGGATCCAGCGGGACTTACGAGCAGTACTTC,CSARGSSGTYEQYF
NA,TRBJ2-5,NA,TRBV7-2,TGTGCCAGCAGCTCTGAATGGGGTGAGACCCAGTACTTC,CASSSEWGETQYF
NA,TRBJ1-4,NA,TRBV12-3/TRBV12-4,TGTGCCAGCAGCCCCGACCCTTTGGCAACTAATGAAAAACTGTTTTTT,CASSPDPLATNEKLFF
NA,TRBJ2-7,NA,TRBV10-3,TGTGCCATCAGTGACAGGTTAGGGACCTACGAGCAGTACTTC,CAISDRLGTYEQYF
TRBD2,TRBJ2-1,NA,TRBV20-1,TGCAGTGCTAGAGAGATAGGTAGCGGGAGGCTTTACAATGAGCAGTTCTTC,CSAREIGSGRLYNEQFF
NA,TRBJ1-1,NA,TRBV27,TGTGCCAGCAGTTTATGGGGCGGGGTCGAGCAAGCTTTCTTT,CASSLWGGVEQAFF
TRBD2,TRBJ2-3,NA,TRBV11-2,TGTGCCAGCAGCTTAGATAACGGGGGGTACCAGGCAGATACGCAGTATTTT,CASSLDNGGYQADTQYF
TRBD2,TRBJ2-7,NA,TRBV15,TGTGCCACCAGCAGAGGCCCTCGAACTAGCGGGTACGAGCAGTACTTC,CATSRGPRTSGYEQYF
NA,TRBJ2-2,NA,TRBV4-1,TGCGCCAGCAGCCAAGGACATTTCACCGGGGAGCTGTTTTTT,CASSQGHFTGELFF
TRBD2,TRBJ2-7,NA,TRBV6-2/TRBV6-3,TGTGCCAGCAGGTACACTAGCGGTACCTACGAGCAGTACTTC,CASRYTSGTYEQYF
NA,TRBJ2-2,NA,TRBV20-1,TGCAGTGCTAGAGATGGAGGGGGGCCCACCGGGGAGCTGTTTTTT,CSARDGGGPTGELFF
NA,TRBJ1-2,NA,TRBV6-5,TGTGCCAGCAGTTACAACAGGGTGTATGGCTACACCTTC,CASSYNRVYGYTF
NA,TRBJ1-1,NA,TRBV6-5,TGTGCCAGCGGGGCCGGGAATAGTGAAGCTTTCTTT,CASGAGNSEAFF
TRBD2,TRBJ2-3,NA,TRBV5-6,TGTGCCAGCAGTTCCGGGACTAGCGGGGGGGCCGCAGATACGCAGTATTTT,CASSSGTSGGAADTQYF
TRBD1,TRBJ1-1,NA,TRBV10-3,TGTGCCATCAGTGAAGCAGGGGGCACTGAAGCTTTCTTT,CAISEAGGTEAFF
NA,TRBJ1-1,NA,TRBV3-1,TGTGCCAGCAGCCAAGATGGCCAGTCCATGAACACTGAAGCTTTCTTT,CASSQDGQSMNTEAFF
NA,TRBJ2-7,once,TRBV30,TGTGCCTGGAGCAATACCTACGAGCAGTACTTC,CAWSNTYEQYF